These T cell receptor beta chains were read from a single sample in a study of T cells in Graves' hyperthyroidism and ophthalmopathy. TCRdb used MiXCR to reprocess the multiplex PCR reads, holding one entry per CDR3 protein. Counted here are 450,000 to 700,000 distinct CDR3 sequences, 46% occurring once; the ten biggest clones make up 7.5% to 8.5%. Sequencing was done on a sample of peripheral blood or thyroid tissue (not recorded which). The receptors were sampled from a woman under 30 with Graves' hyperthyroidism. The CDR3 runs from the conserved cysteine through the conserved F or W. D genes are given only for firm matches. Clone size is not always given. Where it is, it says once, few, many or a class for expanded clones.

D	V	J	size	DNA	CDR3
-	TRBV7-2	TRBJ1-2	-	TGTGCCAGCAGCTCTTTAACGGGGGGGGACTTCTATGGCTACACCTTC	CASSSLTGGDFYGYTF
TRBD1	TRBV30	TRBJ1-2	many	TGTGCCTGGAGCGCCTCAGTCAGGGGGCTCTATGGCTACACCTTC	CAWSASVRGLYGYTF
-	TRBV2	TRBJ1-2	many	TGTGCCATTCGGACGGCTTCTAACTATGGCTACACCTTC	CAIRTASNYGYTF
-	TRBV20-1	TRBJ1-2	-	TGCAGTGCTAGCCTAAGGGGTATAAGGGGCTACACCTTC	CSASLRGIRGYTF
-	TRBV5-1	TRBJ2-1	few	TGCGCCAGCAGCTTGCGGTTAGAGCAGTTCTTC	CASSLRLEQFF
-	TRBV5-1	TRBJ2-3	-	TGCGCCAGCAGCCCTCTAGCGCCAGATACGCAGTATTTT	CASSPLAPDTQYF
-	TRBV2	TRBJ1-5	many	TGTGCCAGCAGCGTATCATATAGCAATCAGCCCCAGCATTTT	CASSVSYSNQPQHF
TRBD1	TRBV6-1	TRBJ2-7	-	TGTGCCAGCAGTACCCGGGACAGCTCCTACGAGCAGTACTTC	CASSTRDSSYEQYF
-	TRBV18	TRBJ1-4	few	TGTGCCAGCTCACCCTCCGACGGCTTTAATGAAAAACTGTTTTTT	CASSPSDGFNEKLFF
-	TRBV19	TRBJ2-7	many	TGTGCCAGTAGCCCCCACAGGGAGACCTACGAGCAGTACTTC	CASSPHRETYEQYF
-	TRBV9	TRBJ2-2	many	TGTGCCAGCAGCGCGGGGGATTGGGCCGGGGAGCTGTTTTTT	CASSAGDWAGELFF
-	TRBV20-1	TRBJ1-1	-	TGCAGTGCTAGGGGCGGGAGATCGAACACTGAAGCTTTCTTT	CSARGGRSNTEAFF
-	TRBV12-3/TRBV12-4	TRBJ2-5	many	TGTGCCAGCAGTTTCGTTCGAGAGACCCAGTACTTC	CASSFVRETQYF
TRBD1	TRBV2	TRBJ1-4	-	TGTGCCAGCAGTGATCAGGGACAGGTCAATGAAAAACTGTTTTTT	CASSDQGQVNEKLFF
TRBD2	TRBV25-1	TRBJ2-7	-	TGTGCCAGCAAAGATAGCGGGAGCTACTACGAGCAGTACTTC	CASKDSGSYYEQYF
TRBD1	TRBV2	TRBJ2-3	few	TGTGCCAGCAGTGGGTCGACAGGGGCCACAGATACGCAGTATTTT	CASSGSTGATDTQYF
-	TRBV20-1	TRBJ2-1	-	TGCAGTGGGTGGGGGACTGACTACAATGAGCAGTTCTTC	CSGWGTDYNEQFF